Detailed here is one T cell receptor (beta chain). The antigen remains undetermined. The data derive from a study of graft-versus-host responses after intestinal transplantation. At the level of the study: Multivisceral, liver-intestinal, or isolated intestinal grafts were transplanted into recipients. Induction with anti-thymocyte globulin, then tacrolimus and steroids for roughly 3 years, was given to all recipients. Study-wide findings and caveats: The recipient marrow held GvH clones, and some of them showed up first in ileum or blood. Maximum circulating GvH clone levels tracked with early post-transplant HvG decreases.

Clones were sequenced by immunoSEQ multiplex PCR, and TCRdb holds only the in-frame ones, with some missing. The table includes tens of thousands of clones, roughly 90% detected once. Germline assignment: CDR1 WSHSY and CDR2 SAAADI. The V and J ends lost 7 bases and 6 bases respectively, with 19 bases between them. CDR3 length: 14 residues. This chain joins TRBV10-2 and TRBJ2-7, with TRBD1 as a possible D gene (6 bases). The source material was unstimulated CD4+ T cells sorted from spleen or lymph node cells, sampled before transplant. The clonotype was recovered from a human donor who was the organ donor for an intestinal transplant. The DNA for the CDR3 is TGCGCCAGCATTGGGGACACACTCCTCTCCGAGCAGTACTTC. It specifies CASIGDTLLSEQYF.